A single sample gave rise to the 18 T cell receptor beta chains below, sequenced in a study of cytomegalovirus exposure and HLA in healthy donors. PCR employed 60 Vbeta and 13 Jbeta primers. The table came from immunoSEQ multiplex PCR; TCRdb's copy has only in-frame clones and leaves some out. This table holds about 190,000 clones, 65% to 90% found once. The sequenced sample was PBMCs. The receptor source for this set is a man aged 35 to 55 in good health and CMV-seropositive.

The V call is TRBV11-2, the J call TRBJ2-1, with a possible D match to TRBD2 (7 bases). The germline V gene has CDR1 SGHAT and CDR2 FQNNGV. The CDR3 runs 15 residues. The V gene lost 2 bases and the J gene lost 0 bases, with 8 bases spanning the gap. CDR3 sequence reads: CASSLRGGSYNEQFF. In nucleotides, the CDR3 is TGTGCCAGCAGCTTAAGGGGGGGCTCCTACAATGAGCAGTTCTTC.

J is TRBJ2-4 and V is TRBV11-2; a weak D match, TRBD1 (5 bases). Germline CDR1 is SGHAT and CDR2 is FQNNGV. The CDR3 runs to 14 residues. The V end was cut by 1 base, the J end by 8 bases, with 12 bases between. The CDR3: CASSLVQVGDIQYF. CDR3 coding DNA: TGTGCCAGCAGCTTAGTACAGGTCGGCGACATTCAGTACTTC.

The chain uses TRBV9 and TRBJ1-1, with TRBD1 identical over 7 bases. Germline loops: CDR1 SGDLS, CDR2 YYNGEE. This CDR3 comprises 14 residues. The trim removed 0 bases at V and 7 bases at J, leaving 6 bases unmatched. The CDR3: CASSVANQGGEAFF. The CDR3 nucleotides are TGTGCCAGCAGCGTAGCTAACCAGGGGGGTGAAGCTTTCTTT.

The V and J genes are TRBV4-2 and TRBJ2-2; the match to TRBD2 covers 12 bases. Germline CDR1 LGHNA, CDR2 YNFKEQ. The length of the CDR3 is 19 residues. The V gene end was trimmed by 4 bases and the J gene end by 6 bases; junction bases not matched to a gene: 15. The CDR3 sequence is CASSRVGLAGGLSAGELFF. Here the CDR3 DNA reads TGTGCCAGCAGCCGAGTTGGGCTAGCGGGGGGGCTTAGCGCCGGGGAGCTGTTTTTT.

The CDR3 sequence: CASSYNRDLSGNTIYF. The CDR3 nucleotides are TGTGCCAGCAGTTACAACAGGGACCTTTCTGGAAACACCATATATTTT. The chain is built from TRBV6-5 and TRBJ1-3; a possible D gene is TRBD1 (6 bases). CDR3 length: 16 amino acids. V was shortened by 2 bases and J by 1 base, with 12 bases between the two germline ends. CDR1 and CDR2 from the germline V gene are MNHEY and SVGAGI.

This clone was seen just once. This chain connects TRBV2 to TRBJ1-1; 7 nucleotides match TRBD1. Germline CDR1 reads SNHLY; CDR2 reads FYNNEI. The CDR3 consists of 14 residues. Trimming at V came to 8 bases and at J to 6 bases, leaving 12 bases not matched to a gene. Written as DNA, the CDR3 is TGTGCCAGCTGCGGACAGGCGGGCCTAGCTGAAGCTTTCTTT. This sequence encodes CASCGQAGLAEAFF.

The rearrangement joins TRBV19 to TRBJ2-1; 12 positions match TRBD2. CDR1 LNHDA and CDR2 SQIVND come from the germline V gene (reference sequence). The CDR3 spans 15 residues. J lost 6 bases, V lost 7 bases, and 7 bases had no gene match. In DNA form, the CDR3 reads TGTGCCAGTATAGGGGCTAGCGGGGGGGTCAATGAGCAGTTCTTC. Residues: CASIGASGGVNEQFF.

V and J are TRBV19 and TRBJ2-1, with 7 bases fitting TRBD2. The J segment lost 3 bases and the V segment lost 3 bases, leaving 5 bases of the junction unmatched. CDR1 and CDR2 from the germline V gene are LNHDA and SQIVND (reference sequence). CDR3 length: 15 residues. The CDR3 region is CASSIAGLNYNEQFF. The CDR3 DNA sequence: TGTGCCAGTAGTATCGCGGGACTAAACTACAATGAGCAGTTCTTC.

The chain carries TRBV7-3 and TRBJ2-2; 8 bases agree with TRBD1. After removal of 3 bases from V and 0 bases from J, the junction contained 3 bases not matched to a gene. The CDR3 has 16 amino acids. Germline V gives CDR1 SGHTA, CDR2 FQGTGA. CDR3 in DNA: TGTGCCAGCAGCTTCACAGGGGGTTCGAACACCGGGGAGCTGTTTTTT. It specifies CASSFTGGSNTGELFF. The full variable domain, with the rest looked up from reference TRBV7-3 and TRBJ2-2, is GAGVSQTPSNKVTEKGKYVELRCDPISGHTALYWYRQSLGQGPEFLIYFQGTGAADDSGLPNDRFFAVRPEGSVSTLKIQRTERGDSAVYLCASSFTGGSNTGELFFGEGSRLTVL.

The chain links TRBV27 to TRBJ1-5; D call uncertain. Trimming shortened V by 3 bases and J by 4 bases, and 13 bases separated the two germline ends. There are 15 residues in the CDR3. Germline V gene lookup returns CDR1 MNHEY and CDR2 SMNVEV (reference sequence). The CDR3, as DNA: TGTGCCAGCAGTTTGGGAGGGAGAGGAAATCAGCCCCAGCATTTT. Protein: CASSLGGRGNQPQHF.

This CDR3 is CAIQDRDHEQYF. In DNA form, the CDR3 reads TGTGCCATCCAAGACAGGGATCACGAGCAGTACTTC. V gene TRBV28 combines with J gene TRBJ2-7; 7 nucleotides line up with TRBD1. Germline assignment: CDR1 MDHEN and CDR2 SYDVKM. This CDR3 has 12 amino acids. V gave up 10 bases and J gave up 5 bases; unmatched junction bases: 8.

This clone has more than one count but fewer than ten. The chain links TRBV7-3 to TRBJ1-2, with TRBD1 matching 10 bases. CDR3 length: 14 amino acids. The V segment lost 5 bases and the J segment 6 bases; nucleotides outside the gene matches: 6. The germline CDR1 and CDR2 sequences are SGHTA and FQGTGA. The CDR3 nucleotides are TGTGCCAGCAGCCGAGACAGGGGGCGCGATGGCTACACCTTC. It is translated as CASSRDRGRDGYTF.

The chain combines TRBV30 with TRBJ2-1; a possible D gene is TRBD1 (7 bases). The CDR3 spans 15 residues. V was clipped by 1 base and J by 0 bases, with 10 bases between them. Germline values: CDR1 GTSNPN, CDR2 SVGIG (reference sequence). CDR3 DNA sequence: TGTGCCTGGAGTGGCCAGGGGGGCTCCTACAATGAGCAGTTCTTC. Residues: CAWSGQGGSYNEQFF.

V gene TRBV4-1 combines with J gene TRBJ2-2; TRBD2 might be the D (5 bases). CDR3 length: 15 residues. The germline gives CDR1 MGHRA, CDR2 YSYEKL. The V end lost 1 base, the J end lost 6 bases, and 12 bases lay between the germline ends. The CDR3 reads CASSQVPTNAGELFF. The CDR3 DNA sequence: TGCGCCAGCAGCCAAGTTCCGACTAATGCCGGGGAGCTGTTTTTT.

This clone was detected once. The V gene is TRBV9, the J gene TRBJ1-4, with D possibly TRBD1 on 6 matching bases. This CDR3 region has 16 residues. V dropped 0 bases and J dropped 8 bases, with 17 bases sitting between them. CDR1 is SGDLS, CDR2 YYNGEE, per germline. The CDR3: CASSVAVGGPGEKLFF. In DNA form, the CDR3 reads TGTGCCAGCAGCGTAGCAGTGGGGGGGCCGGGCGAAAAACTGTTTTTT.

This sequence joins TRBV18 and TRBJ2-7; D gene uncertain. The CDR3 runs 12 residues. V lost 3 bases, J lost 4 bases, and 7 bases lay in between. The germline V gene has CDR1 KGHSH and CDR2 LQKENI. CDR3 coding DNA: TGTGCCAGCTCACCGGCAAGATACGAGCAGTACTTC. Its translation: CASSPARYEQYF.

The chain has TRBV30 and TRBJ2-6; no definite D call. The germline V gene has CDR1 GTSNPN and CDR2 SVGIG (reference sequence). Trimming cost V 8 bases and J 1 base, with 9 bases left between them. This CDR3 comprises 13 residues. The CDR3 region has the DNA TGTGCCCTCAGTAAGTCTGGGGCCAACGTCCTGACTTTC. It yields the protein CALSKSGANVLTF.

This chain joins TRBV6-1 and TRBJ2-1, with D possibly being TRBD1 (5 bases). Germline V CDR1 and CDR2: MNHNS, SASEGT. The CDR3 is made up of 13 amino acids. V was pared by 3 bases and J by 6 bases, with 9 bases between. The CDR3 nucleotides read TGTGCCAGCAGTGAGGCGCAGGGCAATGAGCAGTTCTTC. This encodes CASSEAQGNEQFF.